A selection of T cell receptor beta chains follows, all from one sample in a study of T-cell memory formation after mild COVID-19. TCRdb recomputed calls from the 5' RACE reads with MiXCR, one row per CDR3 protein. The data show just over 400,000 distinct CDR3 sequences, with more than 20% seen just once and roughly 14% held by the top ten. Sequencing input: PBMCs or a T cell subset sorted from them (not recorded which). Source of these receptors: an adult woman who had mild COVID-19 (a few samples of this study predate the infection). Cell type and time point are not known. CDR3s include the opening cysteine and the closing phenylalanine or tryptophan. Each record gives: D gene, V gene, clone size, J gene, CDR3 DNA, CDR3 protein. The D gene is left open where the match is weak. Clone size is shown for a subset of rows, as once, few, many or a class of expanded clone.

D gene: -; V gene: TRBV7-3; clone size: -; J gene: TRBJ2-2; CDR3 DNA: TGTGCCAGCAGCCTCTTCGTAAAGGGCGGGGAGCTGTTTTTT; CDR3 protein: CASSLFVKGGELFF
D gene: -; V gene: TRBV20-1; clone size: -; J gene: TRBJ2-4; CDR3 DNA: TGCAGTGCTCCCACAGGGGAGGGATACATTCAGTACTTC; CDR3 protein: CSAPTGEGYIQYF
D gene: -; V gene: TRBV21-1; clone size: -; J gene: TRBJ1-4; CDR3 DNA: TGTGCCAGCAGCGAAAACAGGGGGATTGGTGAAAAACTGTTTTTT; CDR3 protein: CASSENRGIGEKLFF
D gene: TRBD2; V gene: TRBV5-1; clone size: few; J gene: TRBJ2-7; CDR3 DNA: TGCGCCAGCAGCTTACTAGCGGGACACGAGCAGTACTTC; CDR3 protein: CASSLLAGHEQYF
D gene: TRBD2; V gene: TRBV10-3; clone size: -; J gene: TRBJ2-3; CDR3 DNA: TGTGCCATCAGTGAGAAAGGAGTAGCGGGGGGTGGCACAGATACGCAGTATTTT; CDR3 protein: CAISEKGVAGGGTDTQYF
D gene: -; V gene: TRBV27; clone size: few; J gene: TRBJ1-3; CDR3 DNA: TGTGCCAGCAGTTTCTCCGGCACAACTAGCTCTGGAAACACCATATATTTT; CDR3 protein: CASSFSGTTSSGNTIYF
D gene: -; V gene: TRBV15; clone size: -; J gene: TRBJ1-5; CDR3 DNA: TGTGCCACCAGCCCCGGGGTGGATATTCCCAATCAGCCCCAGCATTTT; CDR3 protein: CATSPGVDIPNQPQHF
D gene: TRBD2; V gene: TRBV5-4; clone size: once; J gene: TRBJ2-7; CDR3 DNA: TGTGCCAGCAGCTTGCTGCAGCGGGGGGGCTACGAGCAGTACTTC; CDR3 protein: CASSLLQRGGYEQYF
D gene: TRBD1; V gene: TRBV7-3; clone size: -; J gene: TRBJ2-6; CDR3 DNA: TGTGCCAGCAGCTCACAGGGGGGAAGGGCTGGGGCCAACGTCCTGACTTTC; CDR3 protein: CASSSQGGRAGANVLTF
D gene: TRBD2; V gene: TRBV5-1; clone size: few; J gene: TRBJ2-3; CDR3 DNA: TGCGCCAGCAAGCTAGCGGGTCAGACAGATACGCAGTATTTT; CDR3 protein: CASKLAGQTDTQYF
D gene: -; V gene: TRBV5-1; clone size: few; J gene: TRBJ1-6; CDR3 DNA: TGCGCCAGCAGCTTGGACGACAGTAGCTCCTATAATTCACCCCTCCACTTT; CDR3 protein: CASSLDDSSSYNSPLHF
D gene: -; V gene: TRBV5-5; clone size: -; J gene: TRBJ2-5; CDR3 DNA: TGTGCCAGCAGCTTGGAAAGGGGAAACCAAGAGACCCAGTACTTC; CDR3 protein: CASSLERGNQETQYF
D gene: -; V gene: TRBV1; clone size: few; J gene: TRBJ2-4; CDR3 DNA: TGCACCAGCAGTTTAGCGGGAGGATTTTACATTCAGTACTTC; CDR3 protein: CTSSLAGGFYIQYF
D gene: -; V gene: TRBV4-3; clone size: few; J gene: TRBJ2-3; CDR3 DNA: TGCGCCAGCAGCCAAGATGGGCGAGGGCGTAGAGATACGCAGTATTTT; CDR3 protein: CASSQDGRGRRDTQYF
D gene: -; V gene: TRBV19; clone size: -; J gene: TRBJ2-1; CDR3 DNA: TGTGCCTTCGGGGGCGGTGAGCAGTTCTTC; CDR3 protein: CAFGGGEQFF
D gene: -; V gene: TRBV2; clone size: -; J gene: TRBJ1-3; CDR3 DNA: TGTGCCAGCACGCGGGAAACGGCCAGCTCTGGAAACACCATATATTTT; CDR3 protein: CASTRETASSGNTIYF
D gene: TRBD1; V gene: TRBV20-1; clone size: -; J gene: TRBJ2-7; CDR3 DNA: TGCAGTGCTGGACAGGGGGCGAGACCTAACGAGCAGTACTTC; CDR3 protein: CSAGQGARPNEQYF
D gene: TRBD2; V gene: TRBV20-1; clone size: -; J gene: TRBJ2-5; CDR3 DNA: TGCAGTGCTACCCGTGGGAGCGGGAAGGAGACCCAGTACTTC; CDR3 protein: CSATRGSGKETQYF
D gene: TRBD1; V gene: TRBV4-2; clone size: few; J gene: TRBJ1-4; CDR3 DNA: TGTGCCAGCAGCCAGCCGGGACAGGGAGAAAAACTGTTTTTT; CDR3 protein: CASSQPGQGEKLFF
D gene: TRBD1; V gene: TRBV4-1; clone size: -; J gene: TRBJ2-1; CDR3 DNA: TGCGCCAGCAGCCTGCCGGACAGGGGGAGGGGTGAGCAGTTCTTC; CDR3 protein: CASSLPDRGRGEQFF
D gene: -; V gene: TRBV29-1; clone size: -; J gene: TRBJ2-1; CDR3 DNA: TGCAGCGTTGTTCTCTGGGTAGGGGGCAATGAGCAGTTCTTC; CDR3 protein: CSVVLWVGGNEQFF
D gene: TRBD2; V gene: TRBV12-3/TRBV12-4; clone size: few; J gene: TRBJ2-1; CDR3 DNA: TGTGCCAGCAGTTCCCTCGGACTAGCGGGAGTGTTGAACAATGAGCAGTTCTTC; CDR3 protein: CASSSLGLAGVLNNEQFF